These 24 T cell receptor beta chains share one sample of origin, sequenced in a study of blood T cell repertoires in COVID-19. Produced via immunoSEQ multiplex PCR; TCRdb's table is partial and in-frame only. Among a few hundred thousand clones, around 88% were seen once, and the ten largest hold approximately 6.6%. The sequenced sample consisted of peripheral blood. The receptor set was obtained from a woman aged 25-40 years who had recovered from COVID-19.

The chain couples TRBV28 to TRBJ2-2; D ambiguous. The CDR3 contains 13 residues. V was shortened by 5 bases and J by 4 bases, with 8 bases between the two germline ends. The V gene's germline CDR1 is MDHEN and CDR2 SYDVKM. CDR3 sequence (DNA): TGTGCCAGCAGTCCCCCGTTCACCGGGGAGCTGTTTTTT. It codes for CASSPPFTGELFF.

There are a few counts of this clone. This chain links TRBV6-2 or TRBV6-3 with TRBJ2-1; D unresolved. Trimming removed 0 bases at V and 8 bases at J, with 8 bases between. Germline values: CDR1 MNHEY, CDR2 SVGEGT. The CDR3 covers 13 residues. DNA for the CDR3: TGTGCCAGCAGTTACTCGGAACGGGATGAGCAGTTCTTC. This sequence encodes CASSYSERDEQFF.

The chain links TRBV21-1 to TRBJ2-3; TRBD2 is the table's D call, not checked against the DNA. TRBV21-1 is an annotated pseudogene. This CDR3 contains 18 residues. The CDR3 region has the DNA TGTGCCAGCAGCAACCATTCGACTAGCGGGGCTAGCACAGATACGCAGTATTTT. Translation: CASSNHSTSGASTDTQYF.

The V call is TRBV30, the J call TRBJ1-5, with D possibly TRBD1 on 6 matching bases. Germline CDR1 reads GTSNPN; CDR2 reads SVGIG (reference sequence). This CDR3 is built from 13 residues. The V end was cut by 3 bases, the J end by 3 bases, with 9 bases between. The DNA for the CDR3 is TGTGCCTGGAGCCGGGACAACAATCAGCCCCAGCATTTT. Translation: CAWSRDNNQPQHF.

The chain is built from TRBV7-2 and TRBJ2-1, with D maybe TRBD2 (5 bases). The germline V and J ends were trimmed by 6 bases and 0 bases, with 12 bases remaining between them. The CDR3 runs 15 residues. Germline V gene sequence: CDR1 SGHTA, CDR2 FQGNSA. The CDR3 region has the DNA TGTGCCAGCAGAAAAATGGGGAGCTCCTACAATGAGCAGTTCTTC. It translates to CASRKMGSSYNEQFF.

CDR3 in DNA: TGTGCCAGCAGCAAAGGGGGAACAGGGGTAACTGAAGCTTTCTTT. This sequence encodes CASSKGGTGVTEAFF. V and J are TRBV21-1 and TRBJ1-1; TRBD1, the table's D call, lacks a check against the DNA. TRBV21-1 is described as a pseudogene. The CDR3 runs 15 residues.

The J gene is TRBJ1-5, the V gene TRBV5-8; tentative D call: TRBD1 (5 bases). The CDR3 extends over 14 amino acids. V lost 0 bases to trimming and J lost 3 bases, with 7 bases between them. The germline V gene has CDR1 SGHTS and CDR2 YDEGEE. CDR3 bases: TGTGCCAGCAGCTTGGCAGGGTCCAATCAGCCCCAGCATTTT. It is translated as CASSLAGSNQPQHF.

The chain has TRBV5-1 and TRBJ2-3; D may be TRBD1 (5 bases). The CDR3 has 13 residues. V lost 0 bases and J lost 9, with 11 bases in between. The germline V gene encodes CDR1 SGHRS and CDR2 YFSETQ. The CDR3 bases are TGCGCCAGCAGCTTGGGCTCCCCAGGGACGCAGTATTTT. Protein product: CASSLGSPGTQYF.

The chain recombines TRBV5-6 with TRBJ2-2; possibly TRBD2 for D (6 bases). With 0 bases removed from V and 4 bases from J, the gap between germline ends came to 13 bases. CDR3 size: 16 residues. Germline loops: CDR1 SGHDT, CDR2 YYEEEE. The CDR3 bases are TGTGCCAGCAGCTTGGGTCCGGGGGATGGCACCGGGGAGCTGTTTTTT. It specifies CASSLGPGDGTGELFF.

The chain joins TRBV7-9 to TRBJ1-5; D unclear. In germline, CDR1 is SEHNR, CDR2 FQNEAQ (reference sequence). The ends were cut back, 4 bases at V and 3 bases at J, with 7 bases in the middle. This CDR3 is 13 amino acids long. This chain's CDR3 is CASSYTDNQPQHF. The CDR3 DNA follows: TGTGCCAGCAGCTATACAGACAATCAGCCCCAGCATTTT.

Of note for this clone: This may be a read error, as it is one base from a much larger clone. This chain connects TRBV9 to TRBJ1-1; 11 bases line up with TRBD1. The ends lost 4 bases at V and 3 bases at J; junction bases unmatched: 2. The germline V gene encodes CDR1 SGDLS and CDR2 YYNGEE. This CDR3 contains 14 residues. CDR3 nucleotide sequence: TGTGCCAGCAGCTCGGGACAGGGGGACACTGAAGCTTTCTTT. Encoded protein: CASSSGQGDTEAFF.

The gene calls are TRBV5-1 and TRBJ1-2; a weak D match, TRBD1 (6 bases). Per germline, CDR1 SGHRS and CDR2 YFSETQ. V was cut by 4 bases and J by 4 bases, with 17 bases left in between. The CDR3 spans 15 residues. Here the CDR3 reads CASSPRTASLYGYTF. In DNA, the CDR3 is TGCGCCAGCAGCCCCAGGACAGCCTCCCTCTATGGCTACACCTTC.

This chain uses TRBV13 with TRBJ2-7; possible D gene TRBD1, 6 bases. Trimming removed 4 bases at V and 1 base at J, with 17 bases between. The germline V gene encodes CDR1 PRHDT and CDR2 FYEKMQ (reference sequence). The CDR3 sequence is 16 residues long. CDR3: CASSWTQGWESYEQYF. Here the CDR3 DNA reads TGTGCCAGCAGCTGGACACAGGGTTGGGAGTCCTACGAGCAGTACTTC.

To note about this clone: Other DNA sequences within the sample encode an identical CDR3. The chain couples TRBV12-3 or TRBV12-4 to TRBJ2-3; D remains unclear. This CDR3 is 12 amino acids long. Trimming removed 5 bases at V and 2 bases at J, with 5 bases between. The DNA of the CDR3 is TGTGCCAGCAGTCCTTCCACAGATACGCAGTATTTT. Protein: CASSPSTDTQYF.

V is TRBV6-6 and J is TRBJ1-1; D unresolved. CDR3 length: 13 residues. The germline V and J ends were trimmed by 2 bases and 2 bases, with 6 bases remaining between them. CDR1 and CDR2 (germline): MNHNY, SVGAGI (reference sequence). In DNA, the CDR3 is TGTGCCAGCAGTTACACATATAACACTGAAGCTTTCTTT. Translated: CASSYTYNTEAFF.

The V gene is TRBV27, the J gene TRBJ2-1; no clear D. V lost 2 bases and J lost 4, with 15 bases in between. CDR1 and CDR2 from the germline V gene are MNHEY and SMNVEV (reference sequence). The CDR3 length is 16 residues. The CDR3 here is CASSLMTRSFYNEQFF. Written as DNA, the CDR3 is TGTGCCAGCAGTTTAATGACTCGATCTTTTTACAATGAGCAGTTCTTC.

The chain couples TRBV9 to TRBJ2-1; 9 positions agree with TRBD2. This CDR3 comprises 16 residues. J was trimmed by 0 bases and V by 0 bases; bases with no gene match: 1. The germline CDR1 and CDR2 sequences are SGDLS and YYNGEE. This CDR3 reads CASSVVRGGSYNEQFF. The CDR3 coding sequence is TGTGCCAGCAGCGTAGTGCGGGGGGGCTCCTACAATGAGCAGTTCTTC. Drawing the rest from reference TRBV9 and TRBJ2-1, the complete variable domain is DSGVTQTPKHLITATGQRVTLRCSPRSGDLSVYWYQQSLDQGLQFLIQYYNGEERAKGNILERFSAQQFPDLHSELNLSSLELGDSALYFCASSVVRGGSYNEQFFGPGTRLTVL.

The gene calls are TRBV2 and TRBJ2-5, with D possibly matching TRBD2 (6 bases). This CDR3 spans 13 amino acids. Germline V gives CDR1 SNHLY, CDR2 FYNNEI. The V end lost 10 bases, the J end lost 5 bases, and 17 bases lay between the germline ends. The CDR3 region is CATPPTREETQYF. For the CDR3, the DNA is TGTGCCACCCCGCCGACTAGGGAGGAGACCCAGTACTTC.

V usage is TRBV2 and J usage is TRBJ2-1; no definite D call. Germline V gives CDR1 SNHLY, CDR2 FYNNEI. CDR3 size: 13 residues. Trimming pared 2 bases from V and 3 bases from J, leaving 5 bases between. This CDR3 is CASSEYNYNEQFF. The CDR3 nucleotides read TGTGCCAGCAGTGAATACAACTACAATGAGCAGTTCTTC.

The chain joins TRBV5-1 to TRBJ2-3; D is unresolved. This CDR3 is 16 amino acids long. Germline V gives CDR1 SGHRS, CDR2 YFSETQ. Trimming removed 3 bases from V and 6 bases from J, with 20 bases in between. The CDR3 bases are TGCGCCAGCAGCTGGCCCTCTGGCTTTCCGCAGGATACGCAGTATTTT. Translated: CASSWPSGFPQDTQYF.

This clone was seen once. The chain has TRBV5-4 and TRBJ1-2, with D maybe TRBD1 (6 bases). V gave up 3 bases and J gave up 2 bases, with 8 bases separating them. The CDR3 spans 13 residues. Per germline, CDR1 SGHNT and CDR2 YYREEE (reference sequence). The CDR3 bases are TGTGCCAGCAGCTCCGGGACAAACTATGGCTACACCTTC. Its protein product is CASSSGTNYGYTF.

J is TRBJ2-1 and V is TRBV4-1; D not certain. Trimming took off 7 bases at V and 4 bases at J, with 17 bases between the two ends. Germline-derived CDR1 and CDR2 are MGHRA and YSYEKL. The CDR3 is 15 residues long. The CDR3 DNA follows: TGCGCCAGCATGGCCTCTAGTAAAGGTTACAATGAGCAGTTCTTC. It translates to CASMASSKGYNEQFF.

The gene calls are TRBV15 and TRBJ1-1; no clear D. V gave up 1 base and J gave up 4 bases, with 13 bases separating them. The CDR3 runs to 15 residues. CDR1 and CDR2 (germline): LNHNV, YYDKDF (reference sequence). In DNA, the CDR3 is TGTGCCACCAGCAGAGTTCGAAGGGAGGGCACTGAAGCTTTCTTT. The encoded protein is CATSRVRREGTEAFF.

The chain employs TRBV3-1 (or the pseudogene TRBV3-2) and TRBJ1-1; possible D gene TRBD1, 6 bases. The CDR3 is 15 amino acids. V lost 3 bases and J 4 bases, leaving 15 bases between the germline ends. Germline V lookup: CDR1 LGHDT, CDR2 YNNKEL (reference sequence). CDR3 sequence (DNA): TGTGCCAGCAGCCATCGAAGGGCAGGGGTCACTGAAGCTTTCTTT. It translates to CASSHRRAGVTEAFF.